Presented here are 24 T cell receptor beta chains from one specimen sequenced in a study of T cell responses to AZD1222 COVID-19 vaccine (dated by TCRdb to about 2021). In light of the paper, this sample's time point label describes: baseline before first vaccination. The method was the immunoSEQ multiplex PCR assay. The source is immuneACCESS, and TCRdb retained only in-frame sequences with V and J called. Part of the clones is not carried over; for the studies checked, unresolved V genes explain less than half of this, and the remainder is unexplained. This sample is represented by some 140,000 clones; approximately 90% of them were singletons. The ten largest clonotypes hold 3% to 3.5% of the sample. Material: peripheral blood, obtained on day 0 of AZD1222 vaccination. The receptors derive from an adult in good health.

The V gene is TRBV6-6, the J gene TRBJ1-2; TRBD1 matches at 9 bases. The CDR3 runs 14 residues. Germline V gives CDR1 MNHNY, CDR2 SVGAGI (reference sequence). Trimming cost V 6 bases and J 7 bases; bases outside gene matches: 9. The CDR3 is CASSLTQGAFGYTF. CDR3 nucleotide sequence: TGTGCCAGCAGCCTTACACAGGGGGCGTTTGGCTACACCTTC.

The chain is built from TRBV5-1 and TRBJ2-2; D unclear. This CDR3 spans 16 amino acids. The V end was cut by 3 bases, the J end by 0 bases, with 12 bases between. Germline assignment: CDR1 SGHRS and CDR2 YFSETQ. The CDR3 DNA reads TGCGCCAGCAGCTGGCGAACGGCCTCGAACACCGGGGAGCTGTTTTTT. Amino acid sequence: CASSWRTASNTGELFF.

The chain combines TRBV14 with TRBJ2-4; D call uncertain. From germline, CDR1 is SGHDN and CDR2 FVKESK. The CDR3 has 16 residues. With 0 bases removed from V and 0 bases from J, the gap between germline ends came to 9 bases. CDR3 nucleotides: TGTGCCAGCAGCCAAGATACGAGAAGAGCCAAAAACATTCAGTACTTC. Translated, it gives CASSQDTRRAKNIQYF.

This chain joins TRBV27 and TRBJ1-6; D is ambiguous. The CDR3 spans 14 residues. Germline CDR1 is MNHEY and CDR2 is SMNVEV (reference sequence). V lost 7 bases, J lost 6 bases, and 13 bases lay in between. CDR3 protein: CASNTGQTNSPLHF. CDR3 coding DNA: TGTGCCAGCAATACTGGGCAAACTAATTCACCCCTCCACTTT.

The chain joins TRBV7-9 to TRBJ2-7; perhaps TRBD1 as D (6 bases). V was pared by 5 bases and J by 3 bases, with 14 bases between. Germline V gene lookup returns CDR1 SEHNR and CDR2 FQNEAQ (reference sequence). This CDR3 is built from 14 residues. DNA of the CDR3: TGTGCCAGCAGCAACAGGGACACTTACTACGAGCAGTACTTC. Its protein product is CASSNRDTYYEQYF.

The chain joins TRBV29-1 to TRBJ2-7, with D possibly matching TRBD1 (5 bases). The CDR3 contains 12 residues. V was shortened by 8 bases and J by 2 bases, with 13 bases between the two germline ends. The V gene's germline CDR1 is SQVTM and CDR2 ANQGSEA. CDR3 DNA sequence: TGCAGCCCACGCCCAGGGCCCTACGAGCAGTACTTC. Translating it yields CSPRPGPYEQYF.

V gene TRBV7-2 combines with J gene TRBJ2-7, with D unresolved. Germline V lookup: CDR1 SGHTA, CDR2 FQGNSA. This CDR3 has 16 amino acids. Trimming left V 1 base short and J 1 base short, with 14 bases between. The CDR3 reads CASSLVPHSRSYEQYF. In nucleotides, the CDR3 is TGTGCCAGCAGCTTAGTGCCCCACTCCCGATCCTACGAGCAGTACTTC. Variable domain in full (rest from reference TRBV7-2 and TRBJ2-7): GAGVSQSPSNKVTEKGKDVELRCDPISGHTALYWYRQSLGQGLEFLIYFQGNSAPDKSGLPSDRFSAERTGGSVSTLTIQRTQQEDSAVYLCASSLVPHSRSYEQYFGPGTRLTVT.

This chain joins TRBV7-8 and TRBJ1-6; D is unclear. Germline loops: CDR1 SGHVS, CDR2 FQNEAQ. V was shortened by 6 bases and J by 8 bases, with 14 bases between the two germline ends. The CDR3 spans 14 residues. In DNA form, the CDR3 reads TGTGCCAGCAGTCCGGACCTGAGAGATTCACCCCTCCACTTT. Amino acids: CASSPDLRDSPLHF.

The chain is built from TRBV19 and TRBJ1-1, with D unclear. This CDR3 has 11 residues. Germline CDR1 LNHDA, CDR2 SQIVND (reference sequence). V gave up 3 bases and J gave up 4 bases, with 3 bases separating them. The CDR3 sequence is CASSILTEAFF. DNA of the CDR3: TGTGCCAGTAGTATTCTCACTGAAGCTTTCTTT.

The V call is TRBV19, the J call TRBJ2-2; TRBD2 matches at 8 bases. Germline CDR1 and CDR2: LNHDA and SQIVND (reference sequence). V was pared by 3 bases and J by 4 bases, with 7 bases of the junction left unmatched. CDR3 length: 16 residues. CDR3 nucleotide sequence: TGTGCCAGTAGTATTCATGGCGGGGGGCTCACCGGGGAGCTGTTTTTT. This gives the protein CASSIHGGGLTGELFF.

V usage is TRBV2 and J usage is TRBJ1-2; weak D call: TRBD1 (6 bases). The CDR3 consists of 13 residues. Germline values: CDR1 SNHLY, CDR2 FYNNEI. V lost 5 bases and J 6 bases, leaving 13 bases between the germline ends. CDR3 loop: CASSTDSRNGYTF. CDR3 DNA: TGTGCCAGCAGTACGGACAGCCGGAATGGCTACACCTTC. The full variable domain, its missing parts supplied by reference TRBV2 and TRBJ1-2, is EPEVTQTPSHQVTQMGQEVILRCVPISNHLYFYWYRQILGQKVEFLVSFYNNEISEKSEIFDDQFSVERPDGSNFTLKIRSTKLEDSAMYFCASSTDSRNGYTFGSGTRLTVV.

V gene TRBV29-1 combines with J gene TRBJ1-2; TRBD1 agrees at 10 bases. CDR3 length: 14 residues. J was trimmed by 2 bases and V by 3 bases; bases with no gene match: 3. In germline, CDR1 is SQVTM, CDR2 ANQGSEA. The chain's CDR3 is CSVEAGQGNYGYTF. In nucleotides, the CDR3 is TGCAGCGTTGAGGCGGGACAGGGGAACTATGGCTACACCTTC.

This sequence joins TRBV5-1 and TRBJ2-5; no definite D call. Germline V lookup: CDR1 SGHRS, CDR2 YFSETQ. The CDR3 is 12 amino acids. V was cut by 2 bases and J by 2 bases, with 4 bases left in between. CDR3 region: CASSFGQETQYF. Here the CDR3 DNA reads TGCGCCAGCAGCTTTGGTCAAGAGACCCAGTACTTC.

The chain joins TRBV4-2 to TRBJ2-3, with TRBD2 as a possible D gene (5 bases). This CDR3 region has 15 residues. Trimming cost V 0 bases and J 3 bases, with 10 bases left between them. Per germline, CDR1 LGHNA and CDR2 YNFKEQ. The CDR3, as DNA: TGTGCCAGCAGCCAAGATCGGCTAGCAACAGATACGCAGTATTTT. Amino acids: CASSQDRLATDTQYF.

The chain employs TRBV11-3 and TRBJ1-1, with D unclear. V was cut by 2 bases and J by 8 bases, with 12 bases left in between. CDR1 SGHNT and CDR2 YENEEA come from the germline V gene. The CDR3 has 13 amino acids. The DNA of the CDR3 is TGTGCCAGCAGCTTAAACCCAAGGGTCGAAGCTTTCTTT. Translating gives CASSLNPRVEAFF.

CDR3 amino acids: CASSKSRDGEQYF. The CDR3 nucleotides read TGCGCCAGCAGTAAAAGCAGGGACGGAGAGCAGTACTTC. The chain has TRBV5-1 and TRBJ2-7, with D perhaps TRBD1 or TRBD2 (5 bases each). Germline V gene lookup returns CDR1 SGHRS and CDR2 YFSETQ. This CDR3 contains 13 residues. The germline V and J ends were trimmed by 5 bases and 7 bases, with 16 bases remaining between them.

CDR3 nucleotides: TGTGCCAGCAGCTCGATTTACTCTGGAAACACCATATATTTT. This encodes CASSSIYSGNTIYF. The gene calls are TRBV7-9 and TRBJ1-3, with D uncertain. Germline values: CDR1 SEHNR, CDR2 FQNEAQ (reference sequence). Between the trimmed V and J ends, which lost 4 bases and 0 bases, there was a span of 7 bases. The CDR3 consists of 14 residues.

This clone was counted once. The chain links TRBV6-5 to TRBJ1-4, with D hard to call. The CDR3 runs to 16 residues. CDR1 and CDR2 (germline): MNHEY, SVGAGI. Trimming took off 0 bases at V and 0 bases at J, with 8 bases between the two ends. The CDR3 here is CASSYSSGATNEKLFF. The CDR3, as DNA: TGTGCCAGCAGTTACTCGAGCGGGGCAACTAATGAAAAACTGTTTTTT.

V and J are TRBV7-3 and TRBJ2-3, with D maybe TRBD2 (5 bases). Germline V CDR1 and CDR2: SGHTA, FQGTGA. There are 14 residues in the CDR3. V was pared by 5 bases and J by 0 bases, with 9 bases between. CDR3 region: CASSPGTSTDTQYF. The CDR3 DNA is TGTGCCAGCAGCCCGGGAACTAGCACAGATACGCAGTATTTT. Variable domain in full (rest from reference TRBV7-3 and TRBJ2-3): GAGVSQTPSNKVTEKGKYVELRCDPISGHTALYWYRQSLGQGPEFLIYFQGTGAADDSGLPNDRFFAVRPEGSVSTLKIQRTERGDSAVYLCASSPGTSTDTQYFGPGTRLTVL.

The chain is built from TRBV7-6 and TRBJ1-2; D remains ambiguous. Germline CDR1 SGHVS, CDR2 FNYEAQ. Trimming shortened V by 1 base and J by 4 bases, and 13 bases separated the two germline ends. The CDR3 extends over 15 amino acids. The CDR3 sequence is CASSLGVDDLYGYTF. In nucleotides, the CDR3 is TGTGCCAGCAGCTTAGGGGTAGACGACCTCTATGGCTACACCTTC.

The chain joins TRBV6-2 or TRBV6-3 to TRBJ2-7; possibly TRBD2 for D (6 bases). The V end was cut by 2 bases, the J end by 0 bases, with 8 bases between. This CDR3 is built from 14 residues. The germline CDR1 and CDR2 sequences are MNHEY and SVGEGT. The DNA for the CDR3 is TGTGCCAGCAGTTACCCGCGGGGCTCCTACGAGCAGTACTTC. Protein product: CASSYPRGSYEQYF.

The V gene is TRBV28, the J gene TRBJ2-1; D may match TRBD1 or TRBD2 (7 bases each). The CDR3 length is 15 residues. Trimming removed 0 bases from V and 8 bases from J, with 14 bases in between. The germline gives CDR1 MDHEN, CDR2 SYDVKM. The CDR3 sequence: CASSLWQGGVDEQFF. Here the CDR3 DNA reads TGTGCCAGCAGTTTATGGCAGGGGGGGGTGGATGAGCAGTTCTTC.

The J gene is TRBJ2-7, the V gene TRBV29-1, with TRBD1 matching over 8 bases. The CDR3 totals 12 residues. Per the germline V gene, CDR1 is SQVTM and CDR2 is ANQGSEA. Unmatched junction bases numbered 6, after V lost 5 bases and J lost 6 bases. The CDR3 region has the DNA TGCAGCGTTACCGTGACAGGGGCCGAGCAGTACTTC. This sequence encodes CSVTVTGAEQYF.

The chain couples TRBV7-2 to TRBJ2-2; 9 positions agree with TRBD2. CDR1 and CDR2 from the germline V gene are SGHTA and FQGNSA. This CDR3 is 16 amino acids long. V lost 2 bases and J lost 7; bases outside the gene matches: 8. For the CDR3, the DNA is TGTGCCAGCAGCTTATTCGCTAGCGGGGTGAACGGGGAGCTGTTTTTT. It specifies CASSLFASGVNGELFF. Variable domain in full (rest from reference TRBV7-2 and TRBJ2-2): GAGVSQSPSNKVTEKGKDVELRCDPISGHTALYWYRQSLGQGLEFLIYFQGNSAPDKSGLPSDRFSAERTGGSVSTLTIQRTQQEDSAVYLCASSLFASGVNGELFFGEGSRLTVL.